This T cell receptor beta chain is drawn from a study of regulatory T cells in long-lasting Graves disease (dated by TCRdb to 2020 to 2022). Context from the whole study: To count as having persistent Graves' disease, a patient had to have received antithyroid drug treatment for over 5 years with TSH receptor autoantibodies remaining persistently positive. Patients with persistent Graves' disease were compared with patients with newly diagnosed Graves' disease using TCR sequencing and RNA sequencing of peripheral blood. The study was conducted in China and was registered as a clinical trial. TCR sequencing covered roughly 13 persistent and 20 or so newly diagnosed Graves' disease patients, 33 samples in total. Antithyroid drugs had been taken for approximately ten years on average by persistent Graves' disease patients in the clinical cohort.

Including the terminal cysteine and phenylalanine, the CDR3 comprises 14 residues. The entry retains the CDR3 DNA only, 42 bases that are in frame from base 1. CDR1 LNHDA and CDR2 SQIVND were looked up in the germline V gene (reference sequence). Compared with germline, V lacks 8 bases and J lacks 0 bases; bases without a gene match: 6. General study outcomes and caveats: The authors acknowledged the small sample size as a limitation that may reduce accuracy. More public clonotypes were shared among persistent patients (under 3,000) than among newly diagnosed patients (just under 1,000). Only the TCR beta chain was sequenced and analyzed. Because the primary lesion, thyroid tissue, could not be accessed, the study looked at peripheral blood alone. Preferential use of TRBV28, TRBJ1-2 and TRBJ2-5 was observed in persistent disease, whereas TRBV20-1 and TRBJ2-1 were favored in newly diagnosed disease. Compared with newly diagnosed patients, patients with persistent Graves' disease had lower TCR Shannon entropy and fewer highly expanded clones, which suggests clonal expansion.

This clonotype was seen a few times. The target of this receptor is not known. Qualities for individual bases were not recorded, and no much larger clone is one base off. The library relied on multiplex PCR. Data came from an Illumina HiSeq 4000. To build TCR beta libraries, CDR3 regions were amplified by Arm-PCR using iRepertoire HTBI primers. Gel purification was performed on PCR products prior to sequencing. In the paper's pipeline: Gene usage analysis of CDR3 amino acid clonotypes used the roughly 60 TRBV and 12 to 15 TRBJ segments found across samples. COPE and FqMerger were used to merge filtered high-quality paired reads into contigs. BLAST was used to align contigs to IMGT TRBV, TRBD and TRBJ reference genes, and CDR3 was defined according to IMGT. Highly expanded clones were defined as clonotypes with a frequency above 0.1%. Shannon entropy served as the measure of repertoire diversity, while the Gini coefficient captured V-J evenness. A clonotype found in more than one individual was treated as public. TCRdb reworked the public reads: Q25 trimming with fastp, MiXCR clone assembly, productive beta chains retained. Each CDR3 protein appears once, grouped with its most common genes and DNA. The V and J calls shown here were made by TCRdb, not taken from the authors' results. The sample records about 400,000 distinct CDR3 sequences, around 20% of which are singletons. The ten biggest clones cover about a fifth of the sample.

Taken with the paper, the label for time point translates to: persistent/refractory GD, antithyroid drugs over 5 years with positive TRAb. For both TCR sequencing and RNA sequencing, RNA was extracted from PBMCs in TRIzol. The diagnosis of Graves' disease was made according to American Thyroid Association guidelines. Patients for the study were recruited at an endocrinology department in Xi'an, China. From each patient, 7.5 to 9.5 milliliters of peripheral blood was collected into an EDTA anticoagulant tube. Ficoll Paque Plus density gradient separation was used to isolate PBMCs, and no further T cell sorting was done. An Agilent 2100 Bioanalyzer and agarose gel were used to check RNA quality, and a NanoDrop 2000 was used to measure RNA concentration.

This chain is built from TRBV19 and TRBJ2-7; 8 nucleotides in the junction match TRBD1. The clonotype was recovered from a female donor with Graves disease. Sequencing was performed on peripheral blood mononuclear cells (PBMCs), taken when the disease was refractory, from a patient treated with antithyroid drugs. CDR3 protein: CASRGQGSSYEQYF. Here is the DNA: TGTGCCAGTCGTGGACAGGGAAGCTCCTACGAGCAGTACTTC.